This record looks at one TCR beta chain sequence and its context. Some clones are missing from TCRdb's copy, which holds only in-frame ones; the method was immunoSEQ multiplex PCR. The data contain some 300,000 clones, approximately 91% of them seen just once; the ten biggest clones take up about 1.8%. The data derive from a study of blood T cell repertoires in COVID-19. Study in general: The United States, Italy and Spain were the sources of the acute and convalescent COVID-19 samples.

Recruitment covered 20 to 25 US areas and drew participants whose ages spanned roughly 18 to 95 years. Cohort 3 recovered donors had two negative PCRs, clearance, or symptom resolution. The CDR3 consists of 13 residues. V dropped 6 bases and J dropped 6 bases, with 14 bases sitting between them. CDR1 is MDHEN, CDR2 SYDVKM, per germline. Sample: PBMCs or T cells enriched from blood (not recorded which). The clonotype comes from a woman aged 35 to 49 who had recovered from COVID-19. This chain joins TRBV28 and TRBJ1-1; D unresolved. CDR3 sequence reads: CASSVGSVPEAFF. The DNA for the CDR3 is TGTGCCAGCAGCGTGGGCTCCGTCCCTGAAGCTTTCTTT.